The 14 T cell receptor beta chains listed next were all sequenced from one sample in a study of T-cell reconstitution after alpha-beta-depleted transplantation in children. TCRbeta library preparation incorporated unique molecular identifiers. TCRdb called the PCR reads again in MiXCR, with one record for every CDR3 protein. The sample lists some 240,000 distinct CDR3 sequences, roughly a tenth occurring once. The source was PBMCs from the stem cell graft donor, collected from the stem cell graft. The receptors were gathered from a human donor who donated a stem cell graft to a child with SCID.

This clonotype was counted many times. This chain links TRBV3-1 with TRBJ2-1, with a tentative D call TRBD2 (5 bases). V was clipped by 2 bases and J by 9 bases, with 11 bases between them. In germline, CDR1 is LGHDT, CDR2 YNNKEL (reference sequence). The CDR3 has 13 residues. CDR3 DNA: TGTGCCAGCAGCCAACGTGGAGGTGCTGAGCAGTTCTTC. Translated, it gives CASSQRGGAEQFF.

The J gene is TRBJ1-2, the V gene TRBV4-2, with D unclear. Germline V gene data show CDR1 as LGHNA and CDR2 as YNFKEQ. With 1 base removed from V and 8 bases from J, the gap between germline ends came to 17 bases. This CDR3 is built from 15 residues. For the CDR3, the DNA is TGTGCCAGCAGCCAAGGAGCGGGCCCTATCGAGGGCTACACCTTC. Amino acid sequence: CASSQGAGPIEGYTF.

In this sample, this clonotype turned up many times. This sequence joins TRBV5-6 and TRBJ2-1, with TRBD2 matching 9 bases. This CDR3 is built from 15 residues. Trimming removed 4 bases from V and 5 bases from J; junction bases left unmatched: 7. CDR1 is SGHDT and CDR2 is YYEEEE in the germline V gene. DNA for the CDR3: TGTGCCAGCAGCCTTCTAGCGGGGTCTCACAATGAGCAGTTCTTC. Its translation is CASSLLAGSHNEQFF.

The sample holds many counts of this clonotype. The genes are TRBV5-1 and TRBJ1-1; D is undetermined. This CDR3 region has 14 residues. The germline CDR1 and CDR2 sequences are SGHRS and YFSETQ. The V gene lost 0 bases and the J gene lost 7 bases, with 13 bases spanning the gap. This chain's CDR3 is CASSLEAGSSEAFF. The CDR3 DNA is TGCGCCAGCAGCTTGGAGGCAGGTTCGAGTGAAGCTTTCTTT.

The chain recombines TRBV3-1 with TRBJ1-1; no reliable D call. Deletions cut 6 bases from V and 7 bases from J, with 6 bases between. Looked up from germline, CDR1 is LGHDT and CDR2 is YNNKEL (reference sequence). The length of the CDR3 is 10 residues. CDR3 sequence (DNA): TGTGCCAGCAGTAGATTTGAAGCTTTCTTT. Translated: CASSRFEAFF.

This clonotype was recorded many times. This sequence joins TRBV20-1 and TRBJ2-7, with D maybe TRBD1 (7 bases). CDR3 length: 15 residues. Trimming removed 3 bases at V and 0 bases at J, with 15 bases between. CDR1 is DFQATT, CDR2 SNEGSKA, per germline (reference sequence). The CDR3: CSASRGDRASYEQYF. The CDR3 coding sequence is TGCAGTGCTAGTAGGGGGGACAGAGCCTCCTACGAGCAGTACTTC.

This clonotype showed up many times. The chain has TRBV7-2 and TRBJ2-5; TRBD1 aligns across 8 bases. The CDR3 is 16 amino acids. Germline CDR1 SGHTA, CDR2 FQGNSA. The V gene end was trimmed by 4 bases and the J gene end by 3 bases; junction bases not matched to a gene: 10. The DNA for the CDR3 is TGTGCCAGCAGCTCCACCGACAGGGGATTAAAAGAGACCCAGTACTTC. It specifies CASSSTDRGLKETQYF.

This clonotype was detected many times. The J gene is TRBJ1-6, the V gene TRBV12-3 or TRBV12-4; D is unresolved. Trimming stripped 3 bases from V and 2 bases from J, with 5 bases between. The CDR3 spans 14 residues. CDR3 coding DNA: TGTGCCAGCAGTTTCGAGCCCTATAATTCACCCCTCCACTTT. Residues: CASSFEPYNSPLHF.

This clonotype came up many times. The chain couples TRBV2 to TRBJ1-5; D not resolved. The CDR3 covers 14 residues. The V gene lost 3 bases and the J gene lost 5 bases, with 11 bases spanning the gap. The germline V gene has CDR1 SNHLY and CDR2 FYNNEI. The CDR3 coding sequence is TGTGCCAGCAGTGAGCGGGGAGGTTATCAGCCCCAGCATTTT. Its translation: CASSERGGYQPQHF. The full variable domain, rest sourced from reference TRBV2 and TRBJ1-5, is EPEVTQTPSHQVTQMGQEVILRCVPISNHLYFYWYRQILGQKVEFLVSFYNNEISEKSEIFDDQFSVERPDGSNFTLKIRSTKLEDSAMYFCASSERGGYQPQHFGDGTRLSIL.

This clonotype was counted ten times or more. Written as DNA, the CDR3 is TGTGCCAGCAGTTACGGCGGGACTTCTTATGAGCAGTTCTTC. It specifies CASSYGGTSYEQFF. The chain employs TRBV6-2 or TRBV6-3 and TRBJ2-1; TRBD2 is a possible D gene (6 bases). The germline V gene encodes CDR1 MNHEY and CDR2 SVGEGT. The CDR3 runs 14 residues. Trimming shortened V by 2 bases and J by 8 bases, and 13 bases separated the two germline ends.

This clonotype was seen many times. The rearrangement uses TRBV25-1 and TRBJ2-2, with TRBD1 matching over 7 bases. Losses at the gene ends were 1 base for V and 9 bases for J; bases not matched to a gene: 8. This CDR3 has 15 amino acids. The germline V gene encodes CDR1 MGHDK and CDR2 SYGVNS. The CDR3 bases are TGTGCCAGCAGTGAATTTGAGGGGGCCCTAAGGGAGCTGTTTTTT. This translates into CASSEFEGALRELFF.

This clonotype was seen many times. The CDR3 sequence is CASRTAGQPYEQYF. The CDR3, as DNA: TGCGCCAGCAGAACCGCCGGACAGCCCTACGAGCAGTACTTC. The rearrangement uses TRBV5-1 and TRBJ2-7, with D possibly TRBD1 on 6 matching bases. Trimming removed 5 bases at V and 2 bases at J, with 14 bases between. The germline V gene has CDR1 SGHRS and CDR2 YFSETQ. CDR3 length equals 14 residues.

This clonotype was counted ten times or more. The chain employs TRBV5-1 and TRBJ1-2; D remains ambiguous. V dropped 4 bases and J dropped 8 bases, with 18 bases sitting between them. The germline V gene encodes CDR1 SGHRS and CDR2 YFSETQ. The CDR3 has 14 residues. The CDR3 region is CASSLSDRPIGYTF. The CDR3 bases are TGCGCCAGCAGCCTTTCGGACCGACCTATCGGCTACACCTTC.

This clonotype was seen a few times. The rearrangement links TRBV4-2 to TRBJ2-1, with 9 bases identical to TRBD1. The V gene's germline CDR1 is LGHNA and CDR2 YNFKEQ. J lost 5 bases, V lost 3 bases, and 5 bases had no gene match. This CDR3 has 15 residues. CDR3 amino acids: CASSQRDRADNEQFF. The DNA of the CDR3 is TGTGCCAGCAGCCAGCGGGACAGGGCCGACAATGAGCAGTTCTTC.